The 9 T cell receptor beta chains reported below all come from one sample, sequenced in a study of blood T cell repertoires in COVID-19. Libraries were prepared by immunoSEQ multiplex PCR; TCRdb keeps only in-frame clonotypes and omits some of them. The data contain 250,000 to 350,000 clones, 70% to 90% of them singletons. Sequencing input: peripheral blood. Source of these receptors: a woman aged 55-69 years with acute or convalescent COVID-19.

A single count supports this clone. The J gene is TRBJ2-4, the V gene TRBV19, with D hard to call. This CDR3 region has 12 residues. Germline V gives CDR1 LNHDA, CDR2 SQIVND (reference sequence). Trimming cost V 7 bases and J 8 bases, with 12 bases left between them. The CDR3, as DNA: TGTGCCAGTACTGGAGAACCGGACATTCAGTACTTC. Protein product: CASTGEPDIQYF.

V is TRBV27 and J is TRBJ1-1, with D hard to call. V was shortened by 5 bases and J by 4 bases, with 17 bases between the two germline ends. Germline V gives CDR1 MNHEY, CDR2 SMNVEV (reference sequence). The CDR3 is 15 amino acids. CDR3 sequence: CASSNVVWGATEAFF. The CDR3 DNA reads as TGTGCCAGCAGTAATGTAGTGTGGGGAGCCACTGAAGCTTTCTTT.

This chain connects TRBV11-1 to TRBJ1-4; 8 bases are shared with TRBD1. The CDR3 is 13 amino acids. The V gene end was trimmed by 5 bases and the J gene end by 11 bases; junction bases not matched to a gene: 7. Germline CDR1 SGHAT, CDR2 FQDESV (reference sequence). This chain's CDR3 is CASSGTDRAKLFF. The CDR3 DNA reads as TGTGCCAGCAGCGGGACGGACAGGGCCAAACTGTTTTTT. The full variable domain, with the rest looked up from reference TRBV11-1 and TRBJ1-4, is EAEVAQSPRYKITEKSQAVAFWCDPISGHATLYWYRQILGQGPELLVQFQDESVVDDSQLPKDRFSAERLKGVDSTLKIQPAELGDSAMYLCASSGTDRAKLFFGSGTQLSVL.

This chain connects TRBV18 to TRBJ1-5; the D is unclear. CDR1 KGHSH and CDR2 LQKENI come from the germline V gene. Trimming took off 3 bases at V and 3 bases at J, with 6 bases between the two ends. The CDR3 length is 13 residues. The CDR3, as DNA: TGTGCCAGCTCACCGGCCGACAATCAGCCCCAGCATTTT. Protein sequence: CASSPADNQPQHF.

The V call is TRBV6-2 or TRBV6-3, the J call TRBJ1-5, with a tentative D call TRBD1 (6 bases). Looked up from germline, CDR1 is MNHEY and CDR2 is SVGEGT. With 5 bases removed from V and 1 base from J, the gap between germline ends came to 18 bases. CDR3 length: 17 amino acids. The CDR3 here is CASSPWTAIRSNQPQHF. CDR3 DNA: TGTGCCAGCAGTCCCTGGACAGCCATCAGAAGCAATCAGCCCCAGCATTTT.

The genes are TRBV27 and TRBJ2-2; D remains unclear. Trimming took 2 bases from V and 0 from J, leaving 10 bases between them. Germline V gene sequence: CDR1 MNHEY, CDR2 SMNVEV (reference sequence). This CDR3 has 16 amino acids. CDR3 sequence: CASSLEETSNTGELFF. CDR3 nucleotides: TGTGCCAGCAGTTTAGAGGAGACTTCGAACACCGGGGAGCTGTTTTTT.

The V call is TRBV5-4, the J call TRBJ1-3; TRBD1 aligns across 10 bases. The CDR3 sequence is 14 residues long. Looked up from germline, CDR1 is SGHNT and CDR2 is YYREEE (reference sequence). Unmatched junction bases numbered 3, after V lost 4 bases and J lost 5 bases. The CDR3: CASSAGQGRNTIYF. The CDR3 DNA follows: TGTGCCAGCAGCGCGGGACAGGGGAGAAACACCATATATTTT.

The chain has TRBV19 and TRBJ2-1; TRBD1 matches 7 bases. Germline trimming cut 5 bases from V and 1 base from J; bases unmatched to any gene: 5. The CDR3 is 15 amino acids. Looked up from germline, CDR1 is LNHDA and CDR2 is SQIVND (reference sequence). CDR3 protein: CASSLRDRSYNEQFF. CDR3 DNA: TGTGCCAGTAGTCTCCGGGACAGATCCTACAATGAGCAGTTCTTC.

V and J are TRBV9 and TRBJ1-6; 9 bases fit TRBD1. Per the germline V gene, CDR1 is SGDLS and CDR2 is YYNGEE. J lost 7 bases, V lost 4 bases, and 12 bases had no gene match. This CDR3 spans 17 amino acids. The CDR3 bases are TGTGCCAGCAGCTCCTCTACTCCGGGACAGGGAAATTCACCCCTCCACTTT. The encoded protein is CASSSSTPGQGNSPLHF.